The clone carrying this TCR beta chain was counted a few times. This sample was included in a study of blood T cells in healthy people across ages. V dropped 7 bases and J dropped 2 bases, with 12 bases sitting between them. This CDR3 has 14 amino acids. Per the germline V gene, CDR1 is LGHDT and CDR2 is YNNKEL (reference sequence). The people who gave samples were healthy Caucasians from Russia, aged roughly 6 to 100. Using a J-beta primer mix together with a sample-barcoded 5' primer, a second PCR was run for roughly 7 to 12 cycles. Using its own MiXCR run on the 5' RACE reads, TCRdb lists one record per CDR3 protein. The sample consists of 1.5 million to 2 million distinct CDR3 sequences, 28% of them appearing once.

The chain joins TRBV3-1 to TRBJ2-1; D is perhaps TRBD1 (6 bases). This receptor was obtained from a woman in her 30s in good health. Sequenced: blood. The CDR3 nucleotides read TGTGCCAGCATGGATAACAGGGCCTACAATGAGCAGTTCTTC. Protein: CASMDNRAYNEQFF.